A selection of T cell receptor beta chains follows, all from one sample in a study of blood T cell repertoires in COVID-19. Only in-frame clones appear in the TCRdb table, and some are missing; sequencing was by immunoSEQ multiplex PCR. In the table there are hundreds of thousands of clones, 75% to 90% of which are singletons. What was sequenced was PBMCs or T cells enriched from blood (not recorded which). The receptors stem from a young woman who had recovered from COVID-19. The CDR3 runs from the conserved cysteine through the conserved F or W. The D gene is left open where the match is weak. Size is stated for part of the rows, as once, few or many counts, or as a class when the clone is expanded.

DNA: TGTGCCAGTAGTCGCGGAAGCCTAGGGGACAATGAGCAGTTCTTC
CDR3: CASSRGSLGDNEQFF
J: TRBJ2-1
size: once
length: 15
V: TRBV19
D: .

DNA: TGCAGTGCTATTGACAGACATAGCAATCAGCCCCAGCATTTT
CDR3: CSAIDRHSNQPQHF
J: TRBJ1-5
size: .
length: 14
V: TRBV20-1
D: .

DNA: TGTGCCAGCAGATTAGGGGTCTCTGGAAACACCATATATTTT
CDR3: CASRLGVSGNTIYF
J: TRBJ1-3
size: .
length: 14
V: TRBV3-1/TRBV3-2
D: .

DNA: TGCAGCGTTGAGCAGGGGATGAACTATGGCTACACCTTC
CDR3: CSVEQGMNYGYTF
J: TRBJ1-2
size: .
length: 13
V: TRBV29-1
D: .

DNA: TGTGCCACCAGCAAGGGACAAACGGGAGAAAAACTGTTTTTT
CDR3: CATSKGQTGEKLFF
J: TRBJ1-4
size: .
length: 14
V: TRBV15
D: .

DNA: TGCGCCAGCAGCTTGCAGGATACGCAGTATTTT
CDR3: CASSLQDTQYF
J: TRBJ2-3
size: .
length: 11
V: TRBV5-1
D: .

DNA: TGTGCCACCAGTGACAGCTGGCGGGGGGACACCGGGGAGCTGTTTTTT
CDR3: CATSDSWRGDTGELFF
J: TRBJ2-2
size: .
length: 16
V: TRBV24-1
D: TRBD2

DNA: TGTGCCAGCAGTTTGCCAGGGGAAGAAAAACTGTTTTTT
CDR3: CASSLPGEEKLFF
J: TRBJ1-4
size: .
length: 13
V: TRBV28
D: .

DNA: TGCAGCGTTCGTGGGGGGGGTGTGGCTTTCTTT
CDR3: CSVRGGGVAFF
J: TRBJ1-1
size: .
length: 11
V: TRBV29-1
D: .

DNA: TGTGCCATCAGTGAGGTGAGGGGGCGGACTGAAGCTTTCTTT
CDR3: CAISEVRGRTEAFF
J: TRBJ1-1
size: .
length: 14
V: TRBV10-3
D: TRBD1

DNA: TGCGCCAGCAGGGGGGCAGCTGAGAAGACTGAAGCTTTCTTT
CDR3: CASRGAAEKTEAFF
J: TRBJ1-1
size: once
length: 14
V: TRBV5-1
D: .

DNA: TGTGCCAGCAGCTCCCAAGGGGGCGTCTTTCACAATGAGCAGTTCTTC
CDR3: CASSSQGGVFHNEQFF
J: TRBJ2-1
size: .
length: 16
V: TRBV7-9
D: TRBD1

DNA: TGTGCCAGTCAGGGATCAGATTCCTACGAGCAGTACTTC
CDR3: CASQGSDSYEQYF
J: TRBJ2-7
size: .
length: 13
V: TRBV7-6
D: .

DNA: TGTGCCAGCAGCTTGAGACTAGCGGGGGAAACGGAGCAGTTCTTC
CDR3: CASSLRLAGETEQFF
J: TRBJ2-1
size: .
length: 15
V: TRBV5-4
D: TRBD2

DNA: TGTGCCAGCAGCCTCACTCGACAGGGGGTGGAACTGTTTTTT
CDR3: CASSLTRQGVELFF
J: TRBJ1-4
size: once
length: 14
V: TRBV5-8
D: TRBD1

DNA: TGTGCCAGCAGCAAACAGGGGGCGGCCTATGGCTACACCTTC
CDR3: CASSKQGAAYGYTF
J: TRBJ1-2
size: .
length: 14
V: TRBV6-5
D: TRBD1

DNA: TGCGCCAGTTCGGTGCGGGGGGACCTGAATGAGCAGTTCTTC
CDR3: CASSVRGDLNEQFF
J: TRBJ2-1
size: .
length: 14
V: TRBV5-1
D: TRBD2

DNA: TGTGCCAGTAACGCCCTAACAGGAAATTCCCTTCAGCCCCAGCATTTT
CDR3: CASNALTGNSLQPQHF
J: TRBJ1-5
size: .
length: 16
V: TRBV19
D: .

DNA: TGTGCCAGTCAAAGAAAGGGGTTAATATTAGTCGAGCAGTACTTC
CDR3: CASQRKGLILVEQYF
J: TRBJ2-7
size: .
length: 15
V: TRBV7-3
D: .

DNA: TGTGCCAGCAGAAGACTAGCGGGGGGGCGGTTGAGCGGGGAGCTGTTTTTT
CDR3: CASRRLAGGRLSGELFF
J: TRBJ2-2
size: .
length: 17
V: TRBV2
D: TRBD2

DNA: TGTGCCAGCTCACCATCCCTAGAGCCTAGCACAGATACGCAGTATTTT
CDR3: CASSPSLEPSTDTQYF
J: TRBJ2-3
size: .
length: 16
V: TRBV18
D: .

DNA: TGTGCCAGCGCCTCAGGGCCCAGAGGGGGTACGCAGTATTTT
CDR3: CASASGPRGGTQYF
J: TRBJ2-3
size: .
length: 14
V: TRBV11-2
D: .

DNA: TGTGCCAGCAGCTTTCGAATTAAGACGGGTTACAATGAGCAGTTCTTC
CDR3: CASSFRIKTGYNEQFF
J: TRBJ2-1
size: .
length: 16
V: TRBV13
D: .

DNA: TGCGCCAGCAGCTTACCCTCCAGGGGTACTGAGCAGTTCTTC
CDR3: CASSLPSRGTEQFF
J: TRBJ2-1
size: .
length: 14
V: TRBV5-1
D: .

DNA: TGTGCCAGCAGCCAAGATTCCCCCGTACTCTATGGCTACACCTTC
CDR3: CASSQDSPVLYGYTF
J: TRBJ1-2
size: .
length: 15
V: TRBV3-1/TRBV3-2
D: .

DNA: TGTGCCAGCAGCTTAGTGGGACAGGGCACTGAAGCTTTCTTT
CDR3: CASSLVGQGTEAFF
J: TRBJ1-1
size: .
length: 14
V: TRBV7-9
D: TRBD1

DNA: TGTGCCAGCAGTTCAGGGCAGGCTTCACCCCTCCACTTT
CDR3: CASSSGQASPLHF
J: TRBJ1-6
size: .
length: 13
V: TRBV6-5
D: .

DNA: TGTGCCAGCGGGGCCGGCTACGAGCAGTACTTC
CDR3: CASGAGYEQYF
J: TRBJ2-7
size: .
length: 11
V: TRBV6-5
D: .

DNA: TGTGCCAGCAGTTCCCGGGACAGCCCCTACGAGCAGTACTTC
CDR3: CASSSRDSPYEQYF
J: TRBJ2-7
size: .
length: 14
V: TRBV27
D: TRBD1

DNA: TGTGCCAGCAGCCAAGATCGACAAGGGGTGTACGAGCAGTACTTC
CDR3: CASSQDRQGVYEQYF
J: TRBJ2-7
size: .
length: 15
V: TRBV4-2
D: .

DNA: TGCAGCGTGACCCCCCCTAGCGGGAGCTCCTACAATGAGCAGTTCTTC
CDR3: CSVTPPSGSSYNEQFF
J: TRBJ2-1
size: .
length: 16
V: TRBV29-1
D: TRBD2

DNA: TGTGCCAGCAGCCAAGACCGGTCGAATTCACCCCTCCACTTT
CDR3: CASSQDRSNSPLHF
J: TRBJ1-6
size: .
length: 14
V: TRBV3-1/TRBV3-2
D: .

DNA: TGTGCCAGCAGCTTGGTACAGGGTTTTGGCTACACCTTC
CDR3: CASSLVQGFGYTF
J: TRBJ1-2
size: .
length: 13
V: TRBV5-8
D: .

DNA: TGTGCCAGCAGTGAAGTGGCTGGGGACACATTGAGCGGCTACACCTTC
CDR3: CASSEVAGDTLSGYTF
J: TRBJ1-2
size: .
length: 16
V: TRBV6-1
D: .

DNA: TGTGCCAGCAGTATGACAGGGGCGTATGGCTACACCTTC
CDR3: CASSMTGAYGYTF
J: TRBJ1-2
size: once
length: 13
V: TRBV12-3/TRBV12-4
D: TRBD1

DNA: TGTGCCAGCAGCGGAGGGGGCGACGGGGCCAACGTCCTGACTTTC
CDR3: CASSGGGDGANVLTF
J: TRBJ2-6
size: .
length: 15
V: TRBV5-4
D: .

DNA: TGTGCCACAGGGACACTTGGGGGAACTGAAGCTTTCTTT
CDR3: CATGTLGGTEAFF
J: TRBJ1-1
size: .
length: 13
V: TRBV6-5
D: .

DNA: TGTGCCAGCAGTCCCGGAGGCAGCCAGCCCCAGCATTTT
CDR3: CASSPGGSQPQHF
J: TRBJ1-5
size: .
length: 13
V: TRBV6-5
D: .

DNA: TGTGCCAGCACCCTACAGGGTTTTGAAGCTTTCTTT
CDR3: CASTLQGFEAFF
J: TRBJ1-1
size: .
length: 12
V: TRBV6-6
D: .

DNA: TGTGCCAGCAGTTTTACCCCTCCGCCAGGGGCGACTAATGAAAAACTGTTTTTT
CDR3: CASSFTPPPGATNEKLFF
J: TRBJ1-4
size: .
length: 18
V: TRBV28
D: .

DNA: TGCGCCAGCAGCCCCAATACGGGCACTGAAGCTTTCTTT
CDR3: CASSPNTGTEAFF
J: TRBJ1-1
size: few
length: 13
V: TRBV10-1
D: .

DNA: TGTGCCAGCAGCCCGGGACTTGGTTCCAATGAGCAGTTCTTC
CDR3: CASSPGLGSNEQFF
J: TRBJ2-1
size: .
length: 14
V: TRBV6-5
D: .

DNA: TGTGCCAGCAGCTTAGGCCTTGACAGGGCCACAGATACGCAGTATTTT
CDR3: CASSLGLDRATDTQYF
J: TRBJ2-3
size: .
length: 16
V: TRBV7-9
D: TRBD1

DNA: TGTGCCAGCAGCAAAGCTTGGGCAGCTAACTATGGCTACACCTTC
CDR3: CASSKAWAANYGYTF
J: TRBJ1-2
size: .
length: 15
V: TRBV21-1
D: .

DNA: TGCGCCAGCGGCTACGGAGGGCGGGCTTTCTTT
CDR3: CASGYGGRAFF
J: TRBJ1-1
size: .
length: 11
V: TRBV5-1
D: .

DNA: TGTGCCAGCAGTTTATGCGGGACACCACTCCTAGGGGGCTATGGCTACACCTTC
CDR3: CASSLCGTPLLGGYGYTF
J: TRBJ1-2
size: .
length: 18
V: TRBV28
D: .

DNA: TGTGCCAGCAGCCCGTCAAGTCCAGGGGGGACCGGGGAGCTGTTTTTT
CDR3: CASSPSSPGGTGELFF
J: TRBJ2-2
size: .
length: 16
V: TRBV3-1/TRBV3-2
D: .

DNA: TGCGCCAGCAGTCCCGGGACGACCGGGAGCTCCTATAATTCACCCCTCCACTTT
CDR3: CASSPGTTGSSYNSPLHF
J: TRBJ1-6
size: .
length: 18
V: TRBV4-1
D: .

DNA: TGTGCCAGTGGGCCTCTTTCCAAAAACATTCAGTACTTC
CDR3: CASGPLSKNIQYF
J: TRBJ2-4
size: .
length: 13
V: TRBV6-5
D: .

DNA: TGTGCCAGCAGGTTGACAGGGGGCGCCGGCTACACCTTC
CDR3: CASRLTGGAGYTF
J: TRBJ1-2
size: .
length: 13
V: TRBV5-5
D: TRBD1

DNA: TGTGCCAGCAGTCGGGGTGTGGGACAGCCCCAGCATTTT
CDR3: CASSRGVGQPQHF
J: TRBJ1-5
size: .
length: 13
V: TRBV12-3/TRBV12-4
D: .

DNA: TGCGCCAGCAGCCAAGATTCGGGACTAGCGGGGGAAGAGACCCAGTACTTC
CDR3: CASSQDSGLAGEETQYF
J: TRBJ2-5
size: .
length: 17
V: TRBV4-1
D: TRBD2

DNA: TGTGCCAGCAGTCCAAACGGGGTAGGGAAATACTTC
CDR3: CASSPNGVGKYF
J: TRBJ2-4
size: .
length: 12
V: TRBV2
D: .